These T cell receptor beta chains were read from a single sample in a study of vaccination effects on CD4 cells after COVID-19. Some clones are missing from TCRdb's copy, which holds only in-frame ones; the method was immunoSEQ multiplex PCR. The sample carries around 23,000 clones, approximately 72% recorded once. Antigens for these TCRs are unknown. Sequenced material: CD4+ T cells from PBMCs cultured with a peptide pool, taken before COVID-19 vaccination. All receptors derive from a human donor who had a prior SARS-CoV-2 infection. CDR3s include the opening cysteine and the closing phenylalanine or tryptophan. D genes are given only for firm matches. Only some rows state a clone size, as once, few, many or a class for expanded clones.

J,size,D,V,DNA,CDR3
TRBJ2-5,-,-,TRBV7-8,TGTGCCAGCAGCTCGCGGACAGAAGAGACCCAGTACTTC,CASSSRTEETQYF
TRBJ2-7,-,-,TRBV6-2/TRBV6-3,TGTGCCAGCAGCTCCGTTATTAGGGGGGGCTACGAGCAGTACTTC,CASSSVIRGGYEQYF
TRBJ2-5,once,-,TRBV30,TGTGCCTGGAGTGTACGAATGAGGGAGACCCAGTACTTC,CAWSVRMRETQYF
TRBJ2-7,-,-,TRBV11-2,TGTGCCAGCAGCTACCCATATTTAGCGGAGGGATGGGAGCAGTACTTC,CASSYPYLAEGWEQYF
TRBJ1-1,-,TRBD1,TRBV6-1,TGTGCCAGCAGTGGCTTGTTGACAGGGGCGATAGACACTGAAGCTTTCTTT,CASSGLLTGAIDTEAFF
TRBJ1-1,-,-,TRBV6-5,TGTGCCAGCAGTATGTCCCGTCCGTCCTCGGTCGAAGCTTTCTTT,CASSMSRPSSVEAFF
TRBJ2-2,-,TRBD1,TRBV4-3,TGCGCCAGCAGCCAGGGGGACAGGCGGGTGTCCGGGGAGCTGTTTTTT,CASSQGDRRVSGELFF
TRBJ1-2,-,-,TRBV12-3/TRBV12-4,TGTGCCAGCAGTTTAGGTAGTGGTGGCTACACCTTC,CASSLGSGGYTF
TRBJ2-4,-,-,TRBV7-2,TGTGCCAGCAGCTTATTTGCTAGGCGTGGGGGTGTCACCTTC,CASSLFARRGGVTF
TRBJ1-2,-,TRBD1,TRBV5-1,TGCGCCAGCAGCGAGGACAGGGGGCAAAATGGCTACACCTTC,CASSEDRGQNGYTF
TRBJ1-3,-,-,TRBV23-1,TGCGCCAGCACGACCAACAGGGCCTCTGGAAACACCATATATTTT,CASTTNRASGNTIYF
TRBJ2-7,few,-,TRBV19,TGTGCCAGTAGTACCCCCGGGGCCTACGAGCAGTACTTC,CASSTPGAYEQYF
TRBJ2-1,few,-,TRBV3-1/TRBV3-2,TGTGCCAGCAGTGTGCGGAGCTCCTACAATGAGCAGTTCTTC,CASSVRSSYNEQFF
TRBJ1-1,-,-,TRBV11-2,TGTGCCAGCACCCCGGGGCTTTTGAACACTGAAGCTTTCTTT,CASTPGLLNTEAFF
TRBJ1-1,-,-,TRBV14,TGTGCCAGCAGCCTCCGACAGGTGCGGGGCAAGGCTGAAGCTTTCTTT,CASSLRQVRGKAEAFF
TRBJ2-7,-,-,TRBV30,TGTGCCTGGACTCAGGGATACTCCTACGAGCAGTACTTC,CAWTQGYSYEQYF
TRBJ2-2,few,TRBD2,TRBV14,TGTGCCAGCAGCCACAGTACGGGGGGGCTGACCGGGGAGCTGTTTTTT,CASSHSTGGLTGELFF
TRBJ2-1,-,-,TRBV7-5,TGTGCCAGAGGCAATGAGCAGTTCTTC,CARGNEQFF
TRBJ1-2,few,-,TRBV4-1,TGCGCCAGCAGCCAAGTTTTGACCCCCGGGACGGACTATGGCTACACCTTC,CASSQVLTPGTDYGYTF
TRBJ1-3,-,-,TRBV29-1,TGCAGCGTTGATAAAAGCTCTGGAAACACCATATATTTT,CSVDKSSGNTIYF
TRBJ1-4,-,-,TRBV5-4,TGTGCCAGCAGCTTGGCGGATGAAAAACTGTTTTTT,CASSLADEKLFF
TRBJ2-5,once,TRBD1,TRBV5-1,TGCGCCAGCAGCTACGGACAGGCGTCGGGGACCCAGTACTTC,CASSYGQASGTQYF
TRBJ2-6,-,TRBD1,TRBV15,TGTGCCACCAGCAGAGCTAGGGACAGGGGACAGTCTGGGGCCAACGTCCTGACTTTC,CATSRARDRGQSGANVLTF
TRBJ2-1,-,TRBD2,TRBV4-1,TGCGCCAGCAGCCTGCGAACCCCCCCAGGAGGGAGGGCCGATGAGCAGTTCTTC,CASSLRTPPGGRADEQFF
TRBJ2-7,few,-,TRBV4-1,TGCGCCAGCAGCCAAGGATTCAGGGGAGGCATCGAGCAGTACTTC,CASSQGFRGGIEQYF
TRBJ2-6,-,-,TRBV27,TGTGCCAGCAGAACTCATGGCTCTGGGGCCAACGTCCTGACTTTC,CASRTHGSGANVLTF
TRBJ2-3,once,TRBD2,TRBV7-3,TGTGCCAGCAGCTTAACGGCGGCGGGAGGTGGGGCAGATACGCAGTATTTT,CASSLTAAGGGADTQYF
TRBJ1-2,-,-,TRBV5-1,TGCGCCAGCAGCTTGGATGGTTTGGCGGAAGGCTACACCTTC,CASSLDGLAEGYTF
TRBJ1-5,-,TRBD1,TRBV19,TGTGCCAGTAGTCCGATGGGACAGGGCTATCAGCCCCAGCATTTT,CASSPMGQGYQPQHF
TRBJ2-7,-,-,TRBV28,TGTGCCAGCAGTTTACCTATTTACTACGAGCAGTACTTC,CASSLPIYYEQYF
TRBJ2-3,once,-,TRBV19,TGTGCCAGTAGTGAGGGGTTTCGAGATACGCAGTATTTT,CASSEGFRDTQYF
TRBJ2-1,-,TRBD1,TRBV7-2,TGTGCCAGCAGCTTAGGCCAGGGGGATTCTTACAATGAGCAGTTCTTC,CASSLGQGDSYNEQFF
TRBJ1-1,-,-,TRBV30,TGTGCCTTTGCCGTGGCAGGTAAAAGGACTGAAGCTTTCTTT,CAFAVAGKRTEAFF
TRBJ2-7,few,-,TRBV5-4,TGTGCCAGCAGCTTGGGTGTCGTCACCTCCTACGAGCAGTACTTC,CASSLGVVTSYEQYF
TRBJ1-1,-,TRBD1,TRBV12-3/TRBV12-4,TGTGCCAGCAGTTCCCGACAGGGGGCCGGGGCTTTCTTT,CASSSRQGAGAFF
TRBJ1-6,-,-,TRBV25-1,TGTGCCAGCAGTGTCGACACTGGGGCACCCCTCCACTTT,CASSVDTGAPLHF
TRBJ1-2,few,-,TRBV2,TGTGCCAGCAGTGGGGACAACTATGGCTACACCTTC,CASSGDNYGYTF
TRBJ2-7,-,TRBD2,TRBV12-3/TRBV12-4,TGTGCCAGCAGTTATAGCGGGAGTATCGGGCAGTACTTC,CASSYSGSIGQYF
TRBJ1-2,-,-,TRBV2,TGTGCCAGCGGTGAATATGGCTACACCTTC,CASGEYGYTF
TRBJ2-2,few,-,TRBV7-3,TGTGCCAGCAGCACCGGGACACACACCGGGGAGCTGTTTTTT,CASSTGTHTGELFF
TRBJ2-3,-,-,TRBV3-1/TRBV3-2,TGTGCCAGCAGCCAAGAAGGGTATACGCAGTATTTT,CASSQEGYTQYF
TRBJ1-1,-,TRBD1,TRBV6-5,TGTGCCAGCAGCGACAGGGGGCGGAACACTGAAGCTTTCTTT,CASSDRGRNTEAFF
TRBJ2-6,-,-,TRBV21-1,-,CASTKEVASGANVLTF
TRBJ1-5,-,TRBD1,TRBV6-5,TGTGCCAGCAGTTACGACAGGGGCCATAATCAGCCCCAGCATTTT,CASSYDRGHNQPQHF
TRBJ2-2,-,TRBD2,TRBV5-6,TGTGCCAGCAGGGTAGCGGGGGACAACACCGGGGAGCTGTTTTTT,CASRVAGDNTGELFF
TRBJ1-1,-,-,TRBV5-6,TGTGCCAGCAGCTTGCATGGATTTATGAACACTGAAGCTTTCTTT,CASSLHGFMNTEAFF